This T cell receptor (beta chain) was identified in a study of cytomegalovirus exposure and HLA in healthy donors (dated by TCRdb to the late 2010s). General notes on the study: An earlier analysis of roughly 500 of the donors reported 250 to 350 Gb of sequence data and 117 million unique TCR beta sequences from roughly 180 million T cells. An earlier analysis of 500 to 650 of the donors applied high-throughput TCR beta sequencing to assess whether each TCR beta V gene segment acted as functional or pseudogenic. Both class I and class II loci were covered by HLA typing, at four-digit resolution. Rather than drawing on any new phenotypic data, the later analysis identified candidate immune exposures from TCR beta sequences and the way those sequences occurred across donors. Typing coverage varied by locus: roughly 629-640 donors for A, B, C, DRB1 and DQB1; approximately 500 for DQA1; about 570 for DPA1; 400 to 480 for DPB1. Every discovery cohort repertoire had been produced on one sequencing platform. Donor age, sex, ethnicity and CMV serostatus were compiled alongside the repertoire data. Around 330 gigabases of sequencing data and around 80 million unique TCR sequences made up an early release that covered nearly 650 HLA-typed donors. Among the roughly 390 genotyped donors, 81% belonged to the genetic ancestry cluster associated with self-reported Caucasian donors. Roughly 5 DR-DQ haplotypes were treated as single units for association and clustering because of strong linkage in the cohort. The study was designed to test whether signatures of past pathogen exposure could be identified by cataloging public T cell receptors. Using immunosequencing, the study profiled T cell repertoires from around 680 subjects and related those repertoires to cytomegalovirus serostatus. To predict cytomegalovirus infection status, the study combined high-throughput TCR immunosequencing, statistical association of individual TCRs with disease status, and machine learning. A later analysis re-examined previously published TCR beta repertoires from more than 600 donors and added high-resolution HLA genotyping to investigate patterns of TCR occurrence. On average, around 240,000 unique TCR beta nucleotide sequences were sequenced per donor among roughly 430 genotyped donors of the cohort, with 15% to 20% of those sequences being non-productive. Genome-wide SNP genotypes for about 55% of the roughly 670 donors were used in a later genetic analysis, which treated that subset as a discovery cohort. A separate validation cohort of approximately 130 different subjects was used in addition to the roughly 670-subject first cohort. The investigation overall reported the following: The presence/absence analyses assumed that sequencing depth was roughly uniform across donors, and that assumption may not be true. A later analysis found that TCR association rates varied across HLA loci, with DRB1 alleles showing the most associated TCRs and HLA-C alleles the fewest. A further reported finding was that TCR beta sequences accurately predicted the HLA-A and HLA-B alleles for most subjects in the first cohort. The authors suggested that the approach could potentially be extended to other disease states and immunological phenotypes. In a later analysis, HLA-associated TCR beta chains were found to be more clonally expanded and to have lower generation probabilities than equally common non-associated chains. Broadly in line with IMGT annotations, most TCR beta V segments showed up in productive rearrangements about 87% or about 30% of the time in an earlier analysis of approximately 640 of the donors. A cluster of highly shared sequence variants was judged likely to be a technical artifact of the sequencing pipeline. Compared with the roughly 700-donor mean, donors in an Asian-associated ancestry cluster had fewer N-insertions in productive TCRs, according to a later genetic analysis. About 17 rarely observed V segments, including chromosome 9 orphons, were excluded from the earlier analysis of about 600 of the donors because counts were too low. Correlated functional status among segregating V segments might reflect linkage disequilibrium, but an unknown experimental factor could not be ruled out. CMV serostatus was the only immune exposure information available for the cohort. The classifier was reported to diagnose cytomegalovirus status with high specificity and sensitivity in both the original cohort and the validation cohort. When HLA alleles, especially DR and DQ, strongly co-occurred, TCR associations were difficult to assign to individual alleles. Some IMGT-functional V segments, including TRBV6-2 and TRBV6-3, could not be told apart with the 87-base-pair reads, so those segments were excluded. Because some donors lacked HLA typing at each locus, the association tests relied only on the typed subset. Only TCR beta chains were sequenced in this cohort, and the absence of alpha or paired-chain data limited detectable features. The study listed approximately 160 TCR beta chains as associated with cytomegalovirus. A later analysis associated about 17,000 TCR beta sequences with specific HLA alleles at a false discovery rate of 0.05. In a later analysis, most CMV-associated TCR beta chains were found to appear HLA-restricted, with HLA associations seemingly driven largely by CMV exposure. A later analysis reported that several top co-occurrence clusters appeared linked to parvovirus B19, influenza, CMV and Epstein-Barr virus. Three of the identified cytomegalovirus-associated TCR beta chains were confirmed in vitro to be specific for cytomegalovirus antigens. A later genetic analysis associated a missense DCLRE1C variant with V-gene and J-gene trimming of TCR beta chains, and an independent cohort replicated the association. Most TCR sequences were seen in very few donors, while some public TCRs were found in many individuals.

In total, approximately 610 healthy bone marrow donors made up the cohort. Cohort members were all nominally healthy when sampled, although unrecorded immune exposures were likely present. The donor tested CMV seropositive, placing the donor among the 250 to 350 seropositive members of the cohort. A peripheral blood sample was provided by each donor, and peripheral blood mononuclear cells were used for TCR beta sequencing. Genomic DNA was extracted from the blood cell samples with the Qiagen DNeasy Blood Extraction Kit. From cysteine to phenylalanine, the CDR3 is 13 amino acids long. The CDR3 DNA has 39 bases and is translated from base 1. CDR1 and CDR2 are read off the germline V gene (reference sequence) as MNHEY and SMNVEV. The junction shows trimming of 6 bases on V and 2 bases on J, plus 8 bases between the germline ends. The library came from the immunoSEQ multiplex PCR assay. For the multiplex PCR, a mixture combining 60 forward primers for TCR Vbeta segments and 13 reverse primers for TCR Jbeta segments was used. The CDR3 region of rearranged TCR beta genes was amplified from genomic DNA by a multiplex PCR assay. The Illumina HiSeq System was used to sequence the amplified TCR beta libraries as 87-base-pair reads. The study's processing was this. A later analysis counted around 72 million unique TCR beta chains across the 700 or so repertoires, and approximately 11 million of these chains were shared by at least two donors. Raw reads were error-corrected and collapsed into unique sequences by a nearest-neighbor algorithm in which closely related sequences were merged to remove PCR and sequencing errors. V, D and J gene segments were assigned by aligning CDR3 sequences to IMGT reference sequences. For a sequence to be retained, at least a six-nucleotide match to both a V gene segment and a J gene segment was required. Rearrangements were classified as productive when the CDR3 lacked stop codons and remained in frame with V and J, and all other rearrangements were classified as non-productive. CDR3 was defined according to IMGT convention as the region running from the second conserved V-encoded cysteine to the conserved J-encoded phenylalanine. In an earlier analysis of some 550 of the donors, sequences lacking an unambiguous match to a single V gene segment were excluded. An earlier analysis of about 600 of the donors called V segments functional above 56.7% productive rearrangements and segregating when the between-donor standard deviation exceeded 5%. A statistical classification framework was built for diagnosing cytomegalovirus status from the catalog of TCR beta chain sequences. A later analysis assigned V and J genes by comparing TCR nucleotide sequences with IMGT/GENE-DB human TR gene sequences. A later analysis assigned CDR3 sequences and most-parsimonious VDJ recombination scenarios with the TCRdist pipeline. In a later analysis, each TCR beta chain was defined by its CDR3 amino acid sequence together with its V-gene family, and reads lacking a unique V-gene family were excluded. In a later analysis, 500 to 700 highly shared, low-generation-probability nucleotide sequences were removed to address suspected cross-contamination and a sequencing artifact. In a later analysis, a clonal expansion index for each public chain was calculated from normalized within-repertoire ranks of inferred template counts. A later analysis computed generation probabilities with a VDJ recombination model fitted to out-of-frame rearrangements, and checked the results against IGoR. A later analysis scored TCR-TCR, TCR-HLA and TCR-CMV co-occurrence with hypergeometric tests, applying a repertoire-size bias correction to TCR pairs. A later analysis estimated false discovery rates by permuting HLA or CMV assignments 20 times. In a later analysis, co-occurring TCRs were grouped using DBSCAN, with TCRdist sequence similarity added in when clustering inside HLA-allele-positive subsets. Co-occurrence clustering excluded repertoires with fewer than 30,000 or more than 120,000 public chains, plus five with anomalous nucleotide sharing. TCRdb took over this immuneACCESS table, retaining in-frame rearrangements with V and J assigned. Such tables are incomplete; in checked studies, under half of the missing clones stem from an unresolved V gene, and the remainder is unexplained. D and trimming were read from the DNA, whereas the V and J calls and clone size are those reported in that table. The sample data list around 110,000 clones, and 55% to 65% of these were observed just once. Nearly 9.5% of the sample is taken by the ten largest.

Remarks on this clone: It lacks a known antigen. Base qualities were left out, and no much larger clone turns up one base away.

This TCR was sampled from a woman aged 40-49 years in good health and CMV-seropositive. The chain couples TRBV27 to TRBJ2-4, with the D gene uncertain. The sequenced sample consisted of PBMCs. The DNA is TGTGCCAGCAGCCCTACGACCAAAAACATTCAGTACTTC. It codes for CASSPTTKNIQYF.